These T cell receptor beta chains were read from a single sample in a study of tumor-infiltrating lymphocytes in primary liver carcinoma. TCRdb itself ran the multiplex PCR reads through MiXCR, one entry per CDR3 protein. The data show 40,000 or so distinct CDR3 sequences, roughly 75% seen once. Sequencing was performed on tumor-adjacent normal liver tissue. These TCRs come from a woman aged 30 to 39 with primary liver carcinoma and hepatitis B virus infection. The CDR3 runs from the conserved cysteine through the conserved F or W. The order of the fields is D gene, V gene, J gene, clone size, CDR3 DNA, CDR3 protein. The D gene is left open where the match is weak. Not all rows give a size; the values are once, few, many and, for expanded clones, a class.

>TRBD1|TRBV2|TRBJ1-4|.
TGTGCCAGCAGCCCGGGACAGGGTATGGAGTTTTTT
CASSPGQGMEFF
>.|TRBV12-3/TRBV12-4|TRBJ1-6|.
TGTGCCAGTACTTTTGCAAGGGGACACTATAATTCACCCCTCCACTTT
CASTFARGHYNSPLHF
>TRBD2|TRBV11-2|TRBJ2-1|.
TGTGCCAGCAGCTTGTATTACGGGAGGGCTTATGAGCAGTTCTTC
CASSLYYGRAYEQFF
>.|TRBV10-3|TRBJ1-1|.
TGTGCCATCAGTACCGGGACAACCATGGACACTGTAGCTTTCTTC
CAISTGTTMDTVAFF
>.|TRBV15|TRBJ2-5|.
TGTGCCACCAGCAGAGACAGGGGAGGCCAAGAGACCCAGTACTTC
CATSRDRGGQETQYF
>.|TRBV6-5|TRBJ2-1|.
TGTGCCAGCAGTTACGACGAGAATGAGACCCAGTTCTTC
CASSYDENETQFF
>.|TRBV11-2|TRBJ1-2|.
TGTCCCAGCAACATTGGACAGTCCTATGACTACACCTTC
CPSNIGQSYDYTF
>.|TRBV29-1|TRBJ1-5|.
TGCAGCGTTGGGGAAGGGGATAACGAGCCCCAGCACTTT
CSVGEGDNEPQHF
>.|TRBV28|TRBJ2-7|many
TGTGCCAGCAGTTTACGCGCAGGTTCCTACGAGCAGTACTTC
CASSLRAGSYEQYF
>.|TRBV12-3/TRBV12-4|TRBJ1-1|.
TGTGCTAGCAATTTAGTTTTTGGGGTTTTCCCAGCTTTCTTT
CASNLVFGVFPAFF
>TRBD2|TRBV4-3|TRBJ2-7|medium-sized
TGCGCCAGCAGCCAAGGGACTAGCGGGAGTTGGGAGCAGTACTTC
CASSQGTSGSWEQYF
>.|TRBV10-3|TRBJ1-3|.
TGTGTCATCAAGTCCCCAGGGAACGGAAACACCATATATTTC
CVIKSPGNGNTIYF
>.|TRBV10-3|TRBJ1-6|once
TGTGATATTACCCGAACGCCCGATAATTCACCCCTCCACTTT
CDITRTPDNSPLHF
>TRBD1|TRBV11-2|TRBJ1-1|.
TGTGCCAGCAGCTTATTCCCCCGGACAGGTATGAACACTGAAGCTTTCTTT
CASSLFPRTGMNTEAFF
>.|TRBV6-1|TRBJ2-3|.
TGTGCCTGCAGTGAATTCAAGAGCGGAGGCGCACATACGCAGTATTTT
CACSEFKSGGAHTQYF
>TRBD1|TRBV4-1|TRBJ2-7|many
TGCGCCAGCAGCCAAGATCTGGGACAGGGGGCAACCTACGAGCAGTACTTC
CASSQDLGQGATYEQYF
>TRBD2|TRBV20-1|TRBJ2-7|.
TGCAGTGCTACTAGCGGGAGTGAAAGGAACGAGCAGTACTTC
CSATSGSERNEQYF
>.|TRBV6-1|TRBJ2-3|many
TGTGCCAGCAGTGAAGAGGAAGGGGCCAGAGATACGCGGTATTTT
CASSEEEGARDTRYF
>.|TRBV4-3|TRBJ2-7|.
TGCGCCAGCAGCCTGGGAAGCGGCTACGAGCAGTACTTC
CASSLGSGYEQYF
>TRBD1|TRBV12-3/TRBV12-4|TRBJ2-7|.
TGTGCCGGCAGTCAAGGTAGGGGGCTGTACTTC
CAGSQGRGLYF
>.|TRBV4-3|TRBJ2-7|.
TGCACCAGCAGCCAGGTTTGGACAGACCTACGCGAGCAGTACTTC
CTSSQVWTDLREQYF
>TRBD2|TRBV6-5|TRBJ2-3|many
TGTGCCAGCAGTCGGACTAGCGGGAGAGATACGCAGTATTTT
CASSRTSGRDTQYF
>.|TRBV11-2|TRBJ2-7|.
TGTGCCAGCAACTTATTGGTGGGGCTTGGCGAGCAGTACTTC
CASNLLVGLGEQYF
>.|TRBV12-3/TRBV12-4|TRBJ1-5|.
TGTGCCAACAGCTCATTGGTTCATCAGCACCAGCATTTT
CANSSLVHQHQHF
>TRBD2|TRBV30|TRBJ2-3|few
TGTGCCTGGAGTGTGGCGGGAGACGAGACAGATACGCAGTATTTT
CAWSVAGDETDTQYF
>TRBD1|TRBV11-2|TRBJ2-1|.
TGTGTCAGCAGTCCATCGGGACAGTTTTACAATGAGCAGTTCTTC
CVSSPSGQFYNEQFF
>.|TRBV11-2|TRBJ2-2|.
TGTGTCAGCAGCTTAGGGGGATATAACACCGGGGAGCTATTTTTT
CVSSLGGYNTGELFF
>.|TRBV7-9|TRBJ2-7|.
TGTGCCAGCAGCATGGGAGGCCCCTCCTACGAGCAGTACTTC
CASSMGGPSYEQYF
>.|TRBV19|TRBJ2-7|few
TGTGCCAGTAGTATTTCTGGGGGACGCGAGCAGTACTTC
CASSISGGREQYF
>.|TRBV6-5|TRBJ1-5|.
TGTGCCAGCAGTTATTCGACGGAGGGTCAGCCCGAGCTTTTT
CASSYSTEGQPELF
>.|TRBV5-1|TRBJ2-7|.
TGCGCCAGCAGCCCAGAAGCTTCCCCCAGGAGGCGACACGAGCAGTACTTC
CASSPEASPRRRHEQYF
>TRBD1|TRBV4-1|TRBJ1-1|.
TGCGTCAGCAGCCGATACTCAACAGGGGCCTTGAACGCTGAAGCTTTCTTT
CVSSRYSTGALNAEAFF
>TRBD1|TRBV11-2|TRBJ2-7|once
TGTCCCAGCACAGGGGACAGGAACTACGAGCAGTACTTC
CPSTGDRNYEQYF
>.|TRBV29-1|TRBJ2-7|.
TGCAGCGTTGGACAGGAGTCTCTCCGCCACAAGCAGTGCTTC
CSVGQESLRHKQCF
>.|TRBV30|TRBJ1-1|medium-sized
TGTGCCTGGGGCTTGGACAGATTGACCGAAGCTTTCTTT
CAWGLDRLTEAFF
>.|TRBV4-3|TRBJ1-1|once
TGCGCCAGCAGCCAAGGGCTACGGGGTATGAACACTGAAGCTTTCTTT
CASSQGLRGMNTEAFF
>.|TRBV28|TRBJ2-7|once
TGTGCCAGTAATTTAAGGAACGAGCAGTACTTC
CASNLRNEQYF
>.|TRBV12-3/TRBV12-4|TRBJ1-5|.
TGTGCCCGCAGTCCGCTAGGGAATAAGAATCAGCTCCAGCATTTT
CARSPLGNKNQLQHF
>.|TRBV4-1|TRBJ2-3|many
TGCGCCAGCAGCCAGTTCCGGGACTTGAGCACAGATACGCAGTATTTT
CASSQFRDLSTDTQYF
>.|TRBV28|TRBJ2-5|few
TGTGCCAGCACCCACCCCGGGACCGGGGGAACGATGTCCGGAGAGACCCAGTACTTC
CASTHPGTGGTMSGETQYF
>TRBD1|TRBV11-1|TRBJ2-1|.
TGTGCCAGCAGCTACCTGGACAGGGTCATCGATGAGCAGTTCTTC
CASSYLDRVIDEQFF
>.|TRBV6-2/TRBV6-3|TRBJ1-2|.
TGTGCCAGCAGTTACTCTGGCAGGGTCTGCTACACCTTC
CASSYSGRVCYTF
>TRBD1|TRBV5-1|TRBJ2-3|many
TGCGCCAGCAGCTTACAGGGGGCGGCAGATACGCAGTATTTT
CASSLQGAADTQYF
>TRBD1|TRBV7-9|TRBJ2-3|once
TGTGACAGCAGCTTAGAAAGGGGACAGCAAGAAGATACGCAATATTTT
CDSSLERGQQEDTQYF
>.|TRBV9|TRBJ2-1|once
TGTGCCAGCAGCCCCCAGGGACTCACCGGGGAGGATGAGCAGTTCTTC
CASSPQGLTGEDEQFF
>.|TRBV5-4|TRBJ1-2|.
TGTGCCAGGGGCCGGCAGGGAGTAATTGGGGGCTACACCTTC
CARGRQGVIGGYTF